These 21 T cell receptor beta chains share one sample of origin, sequenced in a study of T cells in Graves' hyperthyroidism and ophthalmopathy. Amplified TCR beta CDR3 regions derived from RNA transcripts. During a first-round RT-PCR of the TCR CDR3, the HTBI primer set was used. TCRdb re-derived calls from the multiplex PCR reads in MiXCR, one entry per CDR3 protein. The table lists more than 350,000 distinct CDR3 sequences, roughly 17% of them singletons. The specimen sequenced was blood. These receptors originate from a woman younger than 45 with Graves' hyperthyroidism that later progressed to Graves' ophthalmopathy.

This clonotype has at least ten counts. The chain uses TRBV12-3 or TRBV12-4 and TRBJ2-7, with 11 nucleotides matching TRBD2. Unmatched junction bases numbered 4, after V lost 1 base and J lost 2 bases. This CDR3 is built from 16 residues. CDR3 loop: CASSLGLAGGTYEQYF. In DNA, the CDR3 is TGTGCCAGCAGTTTAGGGCTAGCGGGGGGCACCTACGAGCAGTACTTC.

The rearrangement uses TRBV20-1 and TRBJ2-7; D is perhaps TRBD2 (6 bases). The germline V gene encodes CDR1 DFQATT and CDR2 SNEGSKA (reference sequence). Trimming cost V 0 bases and J 2 bases, with 17 bases left between them. The CDR3 is 16 amino acids. The CDR3 DNA follows: TGCAGTGCTAGAGATGATGGCGGGAAAGGGCCCTACGAGCAGTACTTC. Residues: CSARDDGGKGPYEQYF.

This sequence joins TRBV6-2 or TRBV6-3 and TRBJ2-3, with D possibly being TRBD1 (5 bases). The CDR3 is 15 amino acids. The V end was cut by 2 bases, the J end by 2 bases, with 11 bases between. CDR1 and CDR2 (germline): MNHEY, SVGEGT. The CDR3 DNA reads as TGTGCCAGCAGTTACGTTGGCGGACACACAGATACGCAGTATTTT. Translating gives CASSYVGGHTDTQYF.

At least ten counts were recorded for this clonotype. The chain combines TRBV19 with TRBJ2-1; no firm D call. Germline CDR1 and CDR2: LNHDA and SQIVND (reference sequence). Trimming took 5 bases from V and 4 from J, leaving 9 bases between them. The CDR3 runs 13 residues. The CDR3 reads CASSVTNYNEQFF. The CDR3 region has the DNA TGTGCCAGTAGTGTGACAAATTACAATGAGCAGTTCTTC.

This clonotype has a count of ten or more. The chain links TRBV2 to TRBJ2-7; a possible D gene is TRBD1 (6 bases). The CDR3 totals 13 residues. Trimming stripped 6 bases from V and 4 bases from J, with 13 bases between. Germline CDR1 is SNHLY and CDR2 is FYNNEI. Here the CDR3 DNA reads TGTGCCAGCAGGAGGGACAACATATACGAGCAGTACTTC. It yields the protein CASRRDNIYEQYF. Filled out from reference TRBV2 and TRBJ2-7, the complete variable domain reads EPEVTQTPSHQVTQMGQEVILRCVPISNHLYFYWYRQILGQKVEFLVSFYNNEISEKSEIFDDQFSVERPDGSNFTLKIRSTKLEDSAMYFCASRRDNIYEQYFGPGTRLTVT.

The chain links TRBV5-5 to TRBJ1-4; the D gene is possibly TRBD1 (5 bases). This CDR3 spans 15 amino acids. With 4 bases removed from V and 3 bases from J, the gap between germline ends came to 13 bases. Germline V gives CDR1 SGHKS, CDR2 YYEKEE (reference sequence). CDR3 DNA: TGTGCCAGCAGCCGTGACGGGGCCGCTAATGAAAAACTGTTTTTT. Translation gives CASSRDGAANEKLFF. The full variable domain, its missing parts supplied by reference TRBV5-5 and TRBJ1-4, is DAGVTQSPTHLIKTRGQQVTLRCSPISGHKSVSWYQQVLGQGPQFIFQYYEKEERGRGNFPDRFSARQFPNYSSELNVNALLLGDSALYLCASSRDGAANEKLFFGSGTQLSVL.

This clonotype was found many times. This chain connects TRBV20-1 to TRBJ1-1; 9 nucleotides align to TRBD1. J was trimmed by 5 bases and V by 6 bases; bases with no gene match: 10. Germline-derived CDR1 and CDR2 are DFQATT and SNEGSKA (reference sequence). This CDR3 contains 14 residues. The DNA for the CDR3 is TGCAGTGCGACCGATACCGGGACAGGGACTGAAGCTTTCTTT. Its translation is CSATDTGTGTEAFF.

This clonotype was seen at least ten times. This rearrangement joins TRBV13 to TRBJ2-5; no clear D gene. The CDR3 is 15 amino acids. V was shortened by 5 bases and J by 4 bases, with 17 bases between the two germline ends. Germline V gives CDR1 PRHDT, CDR2 FYEKMQ (reference sequence). The CDR3 reads CASSPAPLSRETQYF. CDR3 DNA: TGTGCCAGCAGCCCAGCGCCCCTTTCCCGAGAGACCCAGTACTTC.

The sample holds a few counts of this clonotype. The chain joins TRBV7-2 to TRBJ1-1; D is ambiguous. CDR3 length: 16 amino acids. Looked up from germline, CDR1 is SGHTA and CDR2 is FQGNSA. The V end lost 2 bases, the J end lost 0 bases, and 13 bases lay between the germline ends. The CDR3 is CASSLLGGNMNTEAFF. Written as DNA, the CDR3 is TGTGCCAGCAGCTTACTGGGAGGAAACATGAACACTGAAGCTTTCTTT.

The chain combines TRBV6-4 with TRBJ2-1; 14 nucleotides line up with TRBD2. The J segment lost 9 bases and the V segment lost 3 bases, leaving 7 bases of the junction unmatched. The germline V gene has CDR1 MRHNA and CDR2 SNTAGT. The CDR3 length is 16 residues. CDR3 region: CASSEETSGGASEQFF. The CDR3 nucleotides read TGTGCCAGCAGTGAAGAGACTAGCGGGGGGGCCAGTGAGCAGTTCTTC.

CDR3 sequence: CASSAKPSGLGGTEAFF. The CDR3 bases are TGTGCCAGTAGTGCCAAGCCCTCCGGGCTCGGGGGCACTGAAGCTTTCTTT. The V and J genes are TRBV19 and TRBJ1-1, with D possibly TRBD1 on 5 matching bases. V was cut by 5 bases and J by 4 bases, with 23 bases left in between. The CDR3 consists of 17 residues. Germline-derived CDR1 and CDR2 are LNHDA and SQIVND (reference sequence).

This clonotype has a count of ten or more. V gene TRBV28 combines with J gene TRBJ2-5; TRBD2 agrees at 10 bases. CDR3 length equals 14 residues. J was trimmed by 3 bases and V by 7 bases; bases with no gene match: 5. Germline V gene data show CDR1 as MDHEN and CDR2 as SYDVKM. The CDR3 DNA sequence: TGTGCCAGCACCGGGACTAGCGAGGAAGAGACCCAGTACTTC. It encodes CASTGTSEEETQYF.

This clonotype was seen repeatedly, ten times or more. The rearrangement links TRBV5-6 to TRBJ2-2; no clear D gene. Germline V lookup: CDR1 SGHDT, CDR2 YYEEEE. The CDR3 has 13 residues. Deletions cut 7 bases from V and 0 bases from J, with 7 bases between. This chain's CDR3 is CASGSTNTGELFF. CDR3 in DNA: TGTGCCAGCGGGTCCACGAACACCGGGGAGCTGTTTTTT.

This clonotype was counted ten times or more. The V call is TRBV30, the J call TRBJ1-1; D unclear. V was trimmed by 2 bases and J by 0 bases, leaving 10 bases between them. This CDR3 has 14 residues. Germline V gene lookup returns CDR1 GTSNPN and CDR2 SVGIG (reference sequence). The CDR3 nucleotides are TGTGCCTGGAGTCGGACCGATATGAACACTGAAGCTTTCTTT. This gives the protein CAWSRTDMNTEAFF.

This clonotype was recorded at least ten times. The J gene is TRBJ1-4, the V gene TRBV6-1; the match to TRBD1 covers 9 bases. Per germline, CDR1 MNHNS and CDR2 SASEGT. V gave up 6 bases and J gave up 8 bases; unmatched junction bases: 10. The CDR3 runs to 15 residues. CDR3 protein: CASRATGTGMEKLFF. The CDR3, as DNA: TGTGCCAGCAGAGCTACCGGGACAGGGATGGAAAAACTGTTTTTT.

This clonotype was recorded many times. The chain combines TRBV24-1 with TRBJ1-2, with unresolved D. The germline V gene has CDR1 KGHDR and CDR2 SFDVKD. The CDR3 length is 14 residues. V was trimmed by 2 bases and J by 2 bases, leaving 8 bases between them. The CDR3 nucleotides read TGTGCCACCAGTGATTGGACGGTAAACTATGGCTACACCTTC. Its translation is CATSDWTVNYGYTF.

The sample holds many counts of this clonotype. The chain links TRBV20-1 to TRBJ1-2; D possibly corresponds to TRBD1 (6 bases). V was shortened by 3 bases and J by 0 bases, with 23 bases between the two germline ends. The germline V gene has CDR1 DFQATT and CDR2 SNEGSKA (reference sequence). The CDR3 covers 18 residues. CDR3 coding DNA: TGCAGTGCTAGTGGCCCAGGGGTCGGGAGGACAGCTAACTATGGCTACACCTTC. Residues: CSASGPGVGRTANYGYTF.

This clonotype was seen many times. CDR3 in amino acids: CASSHKPGLLSVWDEQFF. The DNA of the CDR3 is TGTGCCAGCAGCCACAAACCCGGTTTACTTTCGGTGTGGGATGAGCAGTTCTTC. This sequence joins TRBV14 and TRBJ2-1; the D is unclear. V lost 3 bases and J 8 bases, leaving 26 bases between the germline ends. CDR3 length: 18 residues. Germline V gene sequence: CDR1 SGHDN, CDR2 FVKESK.

This clonotype appeared a few times. One base away lies a much larger clone, so this may be a sequencing read error. The chain carries TRBV25-1 and TRBJ2-1; D ambiguous. Germline V gene sequence: CDR1 MGHDK, CDR2 SYGVNS. V lost 2 bases, J lost 3 bases, and 5 bases lay in between. The CDR3 is 13 amino acids. The CDR3: CASSEGVYNEQFF. As DNA, the CDR3 is TGTGCCAGCAGTGAAGGAGTCTACAATGAGCAGTTCTTC.

At least ten counts were recorded for this clonotype. This sequence joins TRBV3-1 and TRBJ2-1, with D perhaps matching TRBD2 (6 bases). The CDR3 consists of 13 residues. V lost 7 bases to trimming and J lost 4 bases, with 11 bases between them. Germline CDR1 and CDR2: LGHDT and YNNKEL (reference sequence). The CDR3: CASTGGYYNEQFF. The DNA of the CDR3 is TGTGCCAGCACTGGAGGGTATTACAATGAGCAGTTCTTC.

In the case of this clonotype: This may be a read error: a much more frequent sequence differs by one nucleotide. In this CDR3 the conserved last residue, phenylalanine or tryptophan, is missing, so a read error is likely. The rearrangement links TRBV7-9 to TRBJ2-2, with D unclear. The CDR3 contains 14 residues. CDR1 is SEHNR, CDR2 FQNEAQ, per germline (reference sequence). The CDR3, as DNA: TGTGCCAGCAGCTTAGATCTGAACGCCGGGGAGCTGTTTCTT. It translates to CASSLDLNAGELFL.